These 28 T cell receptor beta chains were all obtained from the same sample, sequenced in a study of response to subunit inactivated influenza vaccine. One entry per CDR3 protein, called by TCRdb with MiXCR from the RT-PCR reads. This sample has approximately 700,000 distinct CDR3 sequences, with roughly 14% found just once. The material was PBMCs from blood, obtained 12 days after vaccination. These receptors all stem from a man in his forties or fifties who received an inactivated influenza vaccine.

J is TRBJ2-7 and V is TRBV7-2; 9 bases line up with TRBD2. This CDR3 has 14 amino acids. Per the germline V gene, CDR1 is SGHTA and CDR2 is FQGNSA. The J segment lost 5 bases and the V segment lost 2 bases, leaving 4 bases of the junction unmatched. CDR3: CASSLLAGLNEQYF. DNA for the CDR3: TGTGCCAGCAGCTTACTAGCGGGGTTAAACGAGCAGTACTTC.

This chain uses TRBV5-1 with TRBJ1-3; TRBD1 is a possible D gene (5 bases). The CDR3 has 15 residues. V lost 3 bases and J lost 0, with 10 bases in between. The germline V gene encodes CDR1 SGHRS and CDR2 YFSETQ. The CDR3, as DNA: TGCGCCAGCAGCTCCGCTACAGGCTCTGGAAACACCATATATTTT. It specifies CASSSATGSGNTIYF. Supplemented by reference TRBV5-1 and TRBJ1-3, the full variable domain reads KAGVTQTPRYLIKTRGQQVTLSCSPISGHRSVSWYQQTPGQGLQFLFEYFSETQRNKGNFPGRFSGRQFSNSRSEMNVSTLELGDSALYLCASSSATGSGNTIYFGEGSWLTVV.

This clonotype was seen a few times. This chain's CDR3 is CASSSPTSATNEKLFF. CDR3 bases: TGTGCCAGCAGTTCCCCGACCTCTGCAACTAATGAAAAACTGTTTTTT. The gene calls are TRBV12-3 or TRBV12-4 and TRBJ1-4; the D is unclear. V lost 4 bases and J lost 0, with 12 bases in between. This CDR3 has 16 amino acids.

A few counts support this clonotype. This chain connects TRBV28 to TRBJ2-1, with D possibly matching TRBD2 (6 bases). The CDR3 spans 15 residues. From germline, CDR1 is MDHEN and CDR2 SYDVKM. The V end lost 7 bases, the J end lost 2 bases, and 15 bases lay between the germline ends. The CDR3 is CASTDREITYNEQFF. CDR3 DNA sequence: TGTGCCAGCACGGATCGGGAGATTACCTACAATGAGCAGTTCTTC.

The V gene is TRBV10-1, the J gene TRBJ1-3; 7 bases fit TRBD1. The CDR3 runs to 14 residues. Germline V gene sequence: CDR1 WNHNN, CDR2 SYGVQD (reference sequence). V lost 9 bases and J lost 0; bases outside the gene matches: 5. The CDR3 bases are TGCGCCAGGAGGACAGGACCCTCTGGAAACACCATATATTTT. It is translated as CARRTGPSGNTIYF.

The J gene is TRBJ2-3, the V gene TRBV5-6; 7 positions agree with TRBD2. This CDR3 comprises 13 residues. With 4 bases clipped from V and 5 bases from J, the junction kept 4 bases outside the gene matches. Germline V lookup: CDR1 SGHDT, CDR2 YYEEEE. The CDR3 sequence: CASSLGTKDTQYF. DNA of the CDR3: TGTGCCAGCAGCCTGGGGACTAAAGATACGCAGTATTTT.

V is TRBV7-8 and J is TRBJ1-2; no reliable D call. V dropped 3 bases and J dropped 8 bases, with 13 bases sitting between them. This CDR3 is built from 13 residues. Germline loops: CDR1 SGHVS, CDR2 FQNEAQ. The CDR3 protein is CASSFGRSSGYTF. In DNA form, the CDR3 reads TGTGCCAGCAGCTTCGGCAGGTCGAGCGGCTACACCTTC.

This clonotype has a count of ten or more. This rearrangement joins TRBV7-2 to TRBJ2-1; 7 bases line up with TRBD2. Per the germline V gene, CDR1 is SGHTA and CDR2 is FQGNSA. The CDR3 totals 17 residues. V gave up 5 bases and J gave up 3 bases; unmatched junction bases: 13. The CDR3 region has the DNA TGTGCCAGCAGCATAGGCGGTGGCGGGAGTTTCTACAATGAGCAGTTCTTC. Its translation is CASSIGGGGSFYNEQFF.

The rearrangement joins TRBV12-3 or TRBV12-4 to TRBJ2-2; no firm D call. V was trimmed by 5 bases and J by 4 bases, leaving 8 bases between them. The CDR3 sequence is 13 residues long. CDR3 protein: CASSLTFTGELFF. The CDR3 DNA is TGTGCCAGCAGTCTAACGTTCACCGGGGAGCTGTTTTTT.

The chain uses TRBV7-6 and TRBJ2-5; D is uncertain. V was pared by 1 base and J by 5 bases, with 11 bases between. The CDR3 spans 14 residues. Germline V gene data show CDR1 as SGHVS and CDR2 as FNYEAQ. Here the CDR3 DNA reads TGTGCCAGCAGCTTAGAATCGTCCGGGGAGACCCAGTACTTC. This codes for CASSLESSGETQYF.

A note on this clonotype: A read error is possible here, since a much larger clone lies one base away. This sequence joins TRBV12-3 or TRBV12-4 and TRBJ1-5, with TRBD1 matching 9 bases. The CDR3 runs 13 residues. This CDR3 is CASSDRGNQHQHF. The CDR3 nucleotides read TGTGCCAGCAGCGACAGGGGGAATCAGCACCAGCATTTT.

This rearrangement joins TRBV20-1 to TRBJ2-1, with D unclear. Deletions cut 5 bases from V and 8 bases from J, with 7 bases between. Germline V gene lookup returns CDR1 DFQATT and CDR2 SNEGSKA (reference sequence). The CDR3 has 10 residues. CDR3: CSAPAHEQFF. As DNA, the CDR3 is TGCAGTGCTCCGGCACATGAGCAGTTCTTC.

In nucleotides, the CDR3 is TGTGCCAGCTCACCCGGCCAGCTCATGAACACTGAAGCTTTCTTT. This translates into CASSPGQLMNTEAFF. V gene TRBV18 combines with J gene TRBJ1-1; D is uncertain. CDR1 and CDR2 (germline): KGHSH, LQKENI. V was cut by 3 bases and J by 0 bases, with 11 bases left in between. This CDR3 region has 15 residues.

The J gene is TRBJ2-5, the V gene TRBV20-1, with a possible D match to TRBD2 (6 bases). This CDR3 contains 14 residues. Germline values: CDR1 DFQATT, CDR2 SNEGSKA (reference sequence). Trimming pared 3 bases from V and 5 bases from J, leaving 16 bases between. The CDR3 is CSARVPGVRETQYF. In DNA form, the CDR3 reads TGCAGTGCTAGGGTACCGGGAGTCAGGGAGACCCAGTACTTC.

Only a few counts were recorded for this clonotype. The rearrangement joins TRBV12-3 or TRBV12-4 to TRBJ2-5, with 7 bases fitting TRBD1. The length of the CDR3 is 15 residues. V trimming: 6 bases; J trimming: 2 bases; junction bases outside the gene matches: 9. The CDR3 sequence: CASRPGTVGQETQYF. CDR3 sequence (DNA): TGTGCCAGCAGGCCCGGGACAGTCGGACAAGAGACCCAGTACTTC.

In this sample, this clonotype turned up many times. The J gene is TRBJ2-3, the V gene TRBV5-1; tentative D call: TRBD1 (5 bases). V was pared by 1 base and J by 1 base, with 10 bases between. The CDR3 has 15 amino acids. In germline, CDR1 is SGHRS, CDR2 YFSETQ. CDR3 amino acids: CASSLQGMGTDTQYF. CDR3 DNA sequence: TGCGCCAGCAGCTTGCAGGGCATGGGCACAGATACGCAGTATTTT.

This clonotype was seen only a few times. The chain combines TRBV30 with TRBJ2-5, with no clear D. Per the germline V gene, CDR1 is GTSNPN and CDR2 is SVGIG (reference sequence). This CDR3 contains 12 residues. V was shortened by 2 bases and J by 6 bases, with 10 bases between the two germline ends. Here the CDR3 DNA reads TGTGCCTGGAGTCCGGGCAGGAAGACCCAGTACTTC. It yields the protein CAWSPGRKTQYF.

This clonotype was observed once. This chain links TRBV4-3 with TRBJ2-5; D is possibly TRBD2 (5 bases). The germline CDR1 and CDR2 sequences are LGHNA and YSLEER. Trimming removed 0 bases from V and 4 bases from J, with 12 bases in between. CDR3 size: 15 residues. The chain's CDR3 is CASSQDFERPETQYF. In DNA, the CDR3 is TGCGCCAGCAGCCAAGATTTTGAGCGGCCAGAGACCCAGTACTTC.

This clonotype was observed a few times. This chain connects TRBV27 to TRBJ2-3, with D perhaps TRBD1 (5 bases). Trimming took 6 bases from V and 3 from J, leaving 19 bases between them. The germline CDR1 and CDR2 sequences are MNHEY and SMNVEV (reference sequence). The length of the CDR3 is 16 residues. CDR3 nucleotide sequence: TGTGCCAGCAGCGGCAGGCAGGGAAGTGTAACAGATACGCAGTATTTT. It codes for CASSGRQGSVTDTQYF.

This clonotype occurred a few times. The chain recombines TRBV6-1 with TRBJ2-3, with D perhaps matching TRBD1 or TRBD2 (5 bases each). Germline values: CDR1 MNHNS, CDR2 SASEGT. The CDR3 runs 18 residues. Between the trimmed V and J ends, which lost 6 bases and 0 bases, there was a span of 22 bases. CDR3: CASSPVRRVWGSTDTQYF. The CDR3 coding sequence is TGTGCCAGCAGCCCCGTACGCCGAGTGTGGGGGAGCACAGATACGCAGTATTTT.

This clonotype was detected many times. CDR3 coding DNA: TGCGCCAGCAGCTTGGCATCCGGTAACAAAAACATTCAGTACTTC. Protein sequence: CASSLASGNKNIQYF. The rearrangement uses TRBV5-1 and TRBJ2-4; no clear D gene. The CDR3 length is 15 residues. CDR1 and CDR2 from the germline V gene are SGHRS and YFSETQ. V lost 0 bases and J lost 3, with 10 bases in between.

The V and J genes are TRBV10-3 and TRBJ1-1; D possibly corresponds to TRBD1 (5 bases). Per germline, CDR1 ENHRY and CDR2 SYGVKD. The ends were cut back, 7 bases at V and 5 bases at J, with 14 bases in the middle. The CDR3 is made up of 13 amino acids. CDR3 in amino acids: CAIKLTDLTEAFF. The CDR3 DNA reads TGTGCCATCAAATTGACAGACCTTACTGAAGCTTTCTTT.

The CDR3 sequence is CASSLYVTSGFSYEQYF. The DNA of the CDR3 is TGTGCCAGCAGTCTGTACGTGACTAGCGGGTTCTCCTACGAGCAGTACTTC. This chain joins TRBV6-1 and TRBJ2-7; 10 bases map to TRBD2. Trimming at V came to 5 bases and at J to 0 bases, leaving 10 bases not matched to a gene. CDR3 length: 17 amino acids. Germline loops: CDR1 MNHNS, CDR2 SASEGT.

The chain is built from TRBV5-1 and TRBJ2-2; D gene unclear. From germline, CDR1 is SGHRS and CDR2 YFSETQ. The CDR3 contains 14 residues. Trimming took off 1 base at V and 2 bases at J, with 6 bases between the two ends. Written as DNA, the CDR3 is TGCGCCAGCAGCTTGCCGAAAAACACCGGGGAGCTGTTTTTT. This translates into CASSLPKNTGELFF.

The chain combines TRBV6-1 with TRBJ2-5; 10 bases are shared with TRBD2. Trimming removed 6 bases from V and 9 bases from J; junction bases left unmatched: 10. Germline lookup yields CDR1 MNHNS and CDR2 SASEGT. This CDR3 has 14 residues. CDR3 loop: CASSRTSGPGAQYF. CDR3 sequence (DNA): TGTGCCAGCAGCCGGACTAGCGGCCCGGGAGCCCAGTACTTC.

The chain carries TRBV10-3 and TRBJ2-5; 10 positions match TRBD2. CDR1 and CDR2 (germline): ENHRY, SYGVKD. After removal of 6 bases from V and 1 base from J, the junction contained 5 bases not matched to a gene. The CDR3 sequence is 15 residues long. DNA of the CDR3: TGTGCCATCAGGCCAAGCGGGGGGGCCCAAGAGACCCAGTACTTC. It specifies CAIRPSGGAQETQYF.

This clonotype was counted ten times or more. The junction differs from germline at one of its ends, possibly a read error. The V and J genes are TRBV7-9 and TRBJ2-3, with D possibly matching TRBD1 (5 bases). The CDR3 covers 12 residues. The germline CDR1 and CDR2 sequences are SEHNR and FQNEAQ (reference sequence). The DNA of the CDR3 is TGTGCCAGCAGTTTAGGGGCTGGTACGCAGTATTTT. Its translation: CASSLGAGTQYF.

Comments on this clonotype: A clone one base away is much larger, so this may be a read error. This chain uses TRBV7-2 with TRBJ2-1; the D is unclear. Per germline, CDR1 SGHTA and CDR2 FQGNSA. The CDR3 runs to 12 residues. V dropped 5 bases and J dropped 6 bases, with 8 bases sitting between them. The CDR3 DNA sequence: TGTGCCAGCAGCCCAAACTTCAATGAGCAGTTCTTC. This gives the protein CASSPNFNEQFF.